Below are 29 T cell receptor beta chains sequenced from a single sample in a study of T cells in Graves' hyperthyroidism and ophthalmopathy. RNA transcripts provided the source from which TCR beta CDR3 regions were amplified. In the first-round RT-PCR of the TCR CDR3, the HTBI primer set was used. TCRdb independently ran MiXCR on the multiplex PCR reads; one entry per CDR3 protein. The sample contains roughly 500,000 distinct CDR3 sequences, about 45% of which appear only once. Sequencing was carried out using peripheral blood or thyroid tissue (not recorded which). Receptor source: an adult woman with Graves' disease, either hyperthyroidism or ophthalmopathy (not recorded which).

The rearrangement links TRBV20-1 to TRBJ2-5, with TRBD1 matching 9 bases. V trimming: 3 bases; J trimming: 5 bases; junction bases outside the gene matches: 7. In germline, CDR1 is DFQATT, CDR2 SNEGSKA (reference sequence). CDR3 length: 14 amino acids. For the CDR3, the DNA is TGCAGTGCTAGGGTACAGGGGGCCCGGGAGACCCAGTACTTC. Protein sequence: CSARVQGARETQYF.

This clonotype was counted many times. This chain connects TRBV12-3 or TRBV12-4 to TRBJ1-5; tentatively, D is TRBD1 (6 bases). V was cut by 3 bases and J by 6 bases, with 15 bases left in between. This CDR3 comprises 15 residues. The CDR3 spells CASSFWGAPIQPQHF. CDR3 nucleotides: TGTGCCAGCAGTTTCTGGGGGGCGCCCATTCAGCCCCAGCATTTT.

The chain carries TRBV15 and TRBJ2-7; 16 positions agree with TRBD2. J gave up 1 base and V 1 base, and 7 bases lay outside the gene matches. Germline loops: CDR1 LNHNV, CDR2 YYDKDF (reference sequence). The CDR3 totals 19 residues. DNA for the CDR3: TGTGCCACCAGCAGAGGTCAGGGACTAGCGGGAGGGCCATCCTACGAGCAGTACTTC. It is translated as CATSRGQGLAGGPSYEQYF.

This clonotype was counted many times. This chain uses TRBV11-2 with TRBJ1-1; D call uncertain. V was clipped by 5 bases and J by 0 bases, with 7 bases between them. The germline CDR1 and CDR2 sequences are SGHAT and FQNNGV. CDR3 length equals 13 residues. DNA for the CDR3: TGTGCCAGCAGCCTCCCAGTGAACACTGAAGCTTTCTTT. Translated: CASSLPVNTEAFF.

The CDR3 DNA reads as TGTGCCAGTAGCAAAGGACAGGGCAATCAGCCCCAGCATTTT. Its translation is CASSKGQGNQPQHF. The chain employs TRBV19 and TRBJ1-5, with 7 bases identical to TRBD1. The V gene end was trimmed by 6 bases and the J gene end by 2 bases; junction bases not matched to a gene: 4. The germline CDR1 and CDR2 sequences are LNHDA and SQIVND (reference sequence). The CDR3 consists of 14 residues. Complete variable domain (other parts from reference TRBV19 and TRBJ1-5): DGGITQSPKYLFRKEGQNVTLSCEQNLNHDAMYWYRQDPGQGLRLIYYSQIVNDFQKGDIAEGYSVSREKKESFPLTVTSAQKNPTAFYLCASSKGQGNQPQHFGDGTRLSIL.

This clonotype occurred many times. The V gene is TRBV3-1, the J gene TRBJ1-6; D gene unclear. Germline CDR1 reads LGHDT; CDR2 reads YNNKEL (reference sequence). The CDR3 spans 13 residues. Trimming took off 4 bases at V and 7 bases at J, with 8 bases between the two ends. The CDR3 DNA is TGTGCCAGCAGCCGGGTCCCAAATTCACCCCTCCACTTT. Its protein product is CASSRVPNSPLHF.

V gene TRBV25-1 combines with J gene TRBJ1-2; a weak D match, TRBD1 (5 bases). The CDR3 has 14 residues. V lost 2 bases and J 2 bases, leaving 9 bases between the germline ends. CDR1 is MGHDK and CDR2 is SYGVNS in the germline V gene. CDR3 region: CASSEPGTNYGYTF. The CDR3 nucleotides read TGTGCCAGCAGTGAACCCGGGACCAACTATGGCTACACCTTC.

Comments on this clonotype: Relative to the germline gene, one junction end is altered; a read error may explain this. J is TRBJ1-1 and V is TRBV7-9; 7 nucleotides align to TRBD1. CDR1 is SEHNR and CDR2 is FQNEAQ in the germline V gene (reference sequence). The CDR3 loop spans 13 amino acids. In DNA, the CDR3 is TGTGCCAGCAGCCTCCGACAGGGCACTGAAGCTCTCTTT. It yields the protein CASSLRQGTEALF.

This clonotype has at least ten counts. This rearrangement joins TRBV2 to TRBJ2-7; a weak D match, TRBD1 (5 bases). CDR1 is SNHLY, CDR2 FYNNEI, per germline. The CDR3 extends over 16 amino acids. Trimming removed 6 bases from V and 1 base from J, with 19 bases in between. This chain's CDR3 is CASSPYRLIDSYEQYF. The CDR3 DNA reads TGTGCCAGCAGCCCGTACAGGTTGATCGATTCCTACGAGCAGTACTTC.

The chain uses TRBV10-3 and TRBJ2-7, with D possibly called TRBD1 or TRBD2 (5 bases each). Germline CDR1 ENHRY, CDR2 SYGVKD. Trimming took off 3 bases at V and 1 base at J, with 10 bases between the two ends. CDR3 size: 14 residues. CDR3 coding DNA: TGTGCCATCAGTGACCGGGACGGGTCCTACGAGCAGTACTTC. Its translation: CAISDRDGSYEQYF.

Notes on this clonotype: Because it lacks the conserved phenylalanine or tryptophan at the end, this CDR3 is likely a read error. The chain combines TRBV7-6 with TRBJ2-3, with 9 bases aligning to TRBD1. Germline-derived CDR1 and CDR2 are SGHVS and FNYEAQ. This CDR3 region has 16 residues. J gave up 5 bases and V 5 bases, and 11 bases lay outside the gene matches. The CDR3: CASSPTGTGSGDTQYI. The CDR3 DNA sequence: TGTGCCAGCAGCCCCACCGGGACAGGGTCGGGAGATACGCAGTATATT.

This clonotype was counted ten times or more. The chain carries TRBV12-3 or TRBV12-4 and TRBJ2-5; D not resolved. This CDR3 is built from 13 residues. The V end was cut by 8 bases, the J end by 7 bases, with 17 bases between. The CDR3: CASHGRHGGTQYF. CDR3 sequence (DNA): TGTGCCAGCCACGGGCGGCATGGCGGGACCCAGTACTTC.

This clonotype has a count of ten or more. The rearrangement links TRBV5-1 to TRBJ2-7; TRBD2 aligns across 7 bases. V lost 0 bases to trimming and J lost 2 bases; unmatched junction nucleotides: 5. There are 15 residues in the CDR3. Germline CDR1 and CDR2: SGHRS and YFSETQ. In DNA form, the CDR3 reads TGCGCCAGCAGCTTGGATGGGAGGGGAGCCTACGAGCAGTACTTC. It translates to CASSLDGRGAYEQYF. Full variable domain (rest looked up from reference TRBV5-1 and TRBJ2-7): KAGVTQTPRYLIKTRGQQVTLSCSPISGHRSVSWYQQTPGQGLQFLFEYFSETQRNKGNFPGRFSGRQFSNSRSEMNVSTLELGDSALYLCASSLDGRGAYEQYFGPGTRLTVT.

In this sample, this clonotype turned up once. V gene TRBV29-1 combines with J gene TRBJ1-2, with TRBD1 matching over 11 bases. The CDR3 has 13 residues. Germline V gene sequence: CDR1 SQVTM, CDR2 ANQGSEA. CDR3 sequence: CTRFGQGADGYTF. CDR3 sequence (DNA): TGCACCCGATTCGGACAGGGGGCCGATGGCTACACCTTC.

Many counts were recorded for this clonotype. The chain couples TRBV5-1 to TRBJ2-2; 13 bases are a match to TRBD2. Trimming removed 4 bases from V and 4 bases from J; junction bases left unmatched: 4. CDR3 size: 16 residues. The germline CDR1 and CDR2 sequences are SGHRS and YFSETQ. Here the CDR3 reads CASSTGLAGLTGELFF. CDR3 in DNA: TGCGCCAGCAGCACGGGACTAGCGGGACTCACCGGGGAGCTGTTTTTT. Complete variable domain (other parts from reference TRBV5-1 and TRBJ2-2): KAGVTQTPRYLIKTRGQQVTLSCSPISGHRSVSWYQQTPGQGLQFLFEYFSETQRNKGNFPGRFSGRQFSNSRSEMNVSTLELGDSALYLCASSTGLAGLTGELFFGEGSRLTVL.

The table lists this clonotype with many counts. The gene calls are TRBV7-2 and TRBJ1-2; 7 bases align to TRBD1. This CDR3 comprises 14 residues. CDR1 is SGHTA and CDR2 is FQGNSA in the germline V gene. V dropped 3 bases and J dropped 8; count of bases not matched to a gene: 9. CDR3 loop: CASSFVGTASGYTF. The CDR3, as DNA: TGTGCCAGCAGCTTTGTAGGGACAGCGAGCGGCTACACCTTC.

CDR3 sequence reads: CAGSRGETQYF. The CDR3 bases are TGTGCCGGAAGCAGGGGAGAGACCCAGTACTTC. This chain links TRBV7-9 with TRBJ2-5; a possible D gene is TRBD1 (6 bases). The CDR3 consists of 11 residues. The V and J ends lost 11 bases and 4 bases respectively, with 11 bases between them. The germline gives CDR1 SEHNR, CDR2 FQNEAQ (reference sequence).

This clonotype has more than one count but fewer than ten. This chain joins TRBV7-6 and TRBJ2-2; D perhaps matches TRBD2 (6 bases). Per germline, CDR1 SGHVS and CDR2 FNYEAQ. The ends were cut back, 4 bases at V and 2 bases at J, with 20 bases in the middle. The CDR3 runs 18 residues. The CDR3 sequence: CASSYLGLRDFNTGELFF. The CDR3 region has the DNA TGTGCCAGCAGCTATCTAGGATTGCGGGACTTCAACACCGGGGAGCTGTTTTTT.

This clonotype was observed many times. The chain recombines TRBV12-3 or TRBV12-4 with TRBJ1-5; no firm D call. V was pared by 6 bases and J by 1 base, with 7 bases between. The CDR3 loop spans 13 amino acids. The DNA of the CDR3 is TGTGCCAGCAGCCCCTACAGCAATCAGCCCCAGCATTTT. As protein: CASSPYSNQPQHF.

Only a few counts were recorded for this clonotype. Given a much more abundant clone one base away, this may be a read error. This CDR3 is missing its conserved last phenylalanine or tryptophan, likely due to a read error. This sequence joins TRBV20-1 and TRBJ2-7; D possibly corresponds to TRBD1 (5 bases). This CDR3 is built from 12 residues. Looked up from germline, CDR1 is DFQATT and CDR2 is SNEGSKA (reference sequence). The CDR3 reads CSARDSSYEQYL. DNA for the CDR3: TGCAGTGCTCGAGACAGCTCCTACGAGCAGTACCTC.

CDR3: CAISEHTDYEQYF. In nucleotides, the CDR3 is TGTGCCATCAGTGAGCATACAGACTACGAGCAGTACTTC. V is TRBV10-3 and J is TRBJ2-7; no clear D. V lost 2 bases and J 3 bases, leaving 8 bases between the germline ends. CDR3 length equals 13 residues. Germline V gives CDR1 ENHRY, CDR2 SYGVKD.

This clonotype showed up many times. The chain carries TRBV5-8 and TRBJ1-2, with TRBD1 identical over 8 bases. J gave up 10 bases and V 0 bases, and 5 bases lay outside the gene matches. Germline lookup yields CDR1 SGHTS and CDR2 YDEGEE. This CDR3 has 13 residues. The CDR3 sequence: CASSLAGGYDYTF. In DNA form, the CDR3 reads TGTGCCAGCAGCTTGGCAGGGGGCTACGACTACACCTTC.

This clonotype came up many times. This chain joins TRBV19 and TRBJ1-1, with 8 bases lining up with TRBD1. The germline CDR1 and CDR2 sequences are LNHDA and SQIVND (reference sequence). V shed 6 bases, J shed 5 bases, and the junction held 5 bases outside the gene matches. The CDR3 is 13 residues long. CDR3 loop: CASRGQARTEAFF. CDR3 DNA: TGTGCCAGTAGGGGACAGGCTCGGACTGAAGCTTTCTTT.

The chain employs TRBV2 and TRBJ2-7, with 12 bases aligning to TRBD1. CDR3 size: 13 residues. V lost 7 bases, J lost 4 bases, and 2 bases stayed unmatched. Looked up from germline, CDR1 is SNHLY and CDR2 is FYNNEI. CDR3 residues: CASKGQGAYEQYF. CDR3 sequence (DNA): TGTGCCAGCAAGGGACAGGGGGCTTACGAGCAGTACTTC.

Many counts were recorded for this clonotype. This rearrangement joins TRBV7-2 to TRBJ1-1; 8 nucleotides agree with TRBD1. The V segment lost 2 bases and the J segment 11 bases; nucleotides outside the gene matches: 10. CDR3 size: 14 residues. Germline V gives CDR1 SGHTA, CDR2 FQGNSA. CDR3 nucleotides: TGTGCCAGCAGCTTAAGGTTCAGGGGGCTGGGGGCTTTCTTT. This gives the protein CASSLRFRGLGAFF.

The genes are TRBV7-9 and TRBJ2-3; 10 bases agree with TRBD1. Germline V gene lookup returns CDR1 SEHNR and CDR2 FQNEAQ (reference sequence). J gave up 4 bases and V 5 bases, and 9 bases lay outside the gene matches. The CDR3 runs to 16 residues. CDR3 nucleotides: TGTGCCAGCAGCCTAACGGGACAGGGGAATGCAGATACGCAGTATTTT. Its translation: CASSLTGQGNADTQYF.

Regarding this clonotype: A read error may explain this, as a much larger clone is one base away. The chain carries TRBV30 and TRBJ1-2; D unclear. Germline CDR1 and CDR2: GTSNPN and SVGIG (reference sequence). The CDR3 consists of 13 residues. The V and J ends lost 8 bases and 0 bases respectively, with 13 bases between them. CDR3 loop: CALIGVANYGYTF. Written as DNA, the CDR3 is TGTGCCCTCATCGGGGTCGCTAACTATGGCTACACCTTC.

The table lists this clonotype with a few counts. One base away lies a much larger clone, so this may be a sequencing read error. The chain couples TRBV9 to TRBJ2-7, with D possibly matching TRBD1 (5 bases). Trimming shortened V by 3 bases and J by 7 bases, and 23 bases separated the two germline ends. CDR3 length: 16 amino acids. Germline V gives CDR1 SGDLS, CDR2 YYNGEE. The CDR3 sequence is CASSGGPGAGPLEQYF. The CDR3 coding sequence is TGTGCCAGCAGCGGAGGCCCTGGGGCAGGGCCCTTGGAGCAGTACTTC.

This clonotype showed up just a few times. This chain's CDR3 is CAISDRDKREKLFF. The CDR3 coding sequence is TGTGCCATCAGTGACCGGGACAAGAGGGAAAAACTGTTTTTT. V usage is TRBV10-3 and J usage is TRBJ1-4; D possibly corresponds to TRBD1 (6 bases). The V gene lost 3 bases and the J gene lost 8 bases, with 13 bases spanning the gap. CDR1 is ENHRY and CDR2 is SYGVKD in the germline V gene. The CDR3 is 14 residues long.